This TCR beta chain was recorded in a study of T cell repertoires in cytomegalovirus infection. The wider study: CMV infection and matching HLA type were both indicated by public TCR beta signatures. Study-level points and caveats: CMV-specific TCR beta clonotypes restricted by HLA-C were the ones dominating the ex vivo response. The cumulative frequency of public TCR beta families distinguished individuals who carried CMV together with the relevant HLA.

Each CDR3 protein is one row after TCRdb ran MiXCR on the reads. The sample lists hundreds of thousands of distinct CDR3 sequences, about 9.2% occurring once. CDR1 is KGHSH and CDR2 is LQKENI in the germline V gene. This CDR3 spans 16 amino acids. The trim removed 2 bases at V and 9 bases at J, leaving 6 bases unmatched. To note about this clonotype: Its specificity is unknown.

The sequenced sample was PBMCs. This TCR came from a human donor in good health (CMV status not recorded). Some clones in this sample may be carry-over from other donors' samples. V usage is TRBV18 and J usage is TRBJ2-1; 14 positions agree with TRBD2. The CDR3 is CASSPMTSGGASEQFF. The CDR3 bases are TGTGCCAGCTCACCAATGACTAGCGGGGGGGCCAGTGAGCAGTTCTTC.